This T cell receptor (beta chain) was documented in a study of cytomegalovirus exposure and HLA in healthy donors. Regarding the study as a whole: Later analysis suggested links between common viral pathogens and several top significant clusters. Investigators reported 150 to 200 TCR beta chains as tied to cytomegalovirus. V- and J-gene trimming of TCR beta was linked (in a later analysis) to a missense DCLRE1C variant.

The PCR had 60 Vbeta and 13 Jbeta primers. TCRdb's copy holds only in-frame clones and misses some; the assay was immunoSEQ multiplex PCR. In the table there are roughly 58,000 clones, over 70% of which are singletons. The CDR3 totals 14 residues. Germline CDR1 reads MNHEY; CDR2 reads SMNVEV (reference sequence). V dropped 5 bases and J dropped 5; count of bases not matched to a gene: 4. Each donor's status was that of a healthy bone marrow donor. Concerning this clone itself: Antigen: not known.

The clonotype originates from a middle-aged woman in good health and CMV-seronegative. The sample consisted of PBMCs. This chain uses TRBV27 with TRBJ1-5; 9 bases are shared with TRBD1. The CDR3 coding sequence is TGTGCCAGCAGTCTGACAGGGGGGCATCAGCCCCAGCATTTT. It specifies CASSLTGGHQPQHF.